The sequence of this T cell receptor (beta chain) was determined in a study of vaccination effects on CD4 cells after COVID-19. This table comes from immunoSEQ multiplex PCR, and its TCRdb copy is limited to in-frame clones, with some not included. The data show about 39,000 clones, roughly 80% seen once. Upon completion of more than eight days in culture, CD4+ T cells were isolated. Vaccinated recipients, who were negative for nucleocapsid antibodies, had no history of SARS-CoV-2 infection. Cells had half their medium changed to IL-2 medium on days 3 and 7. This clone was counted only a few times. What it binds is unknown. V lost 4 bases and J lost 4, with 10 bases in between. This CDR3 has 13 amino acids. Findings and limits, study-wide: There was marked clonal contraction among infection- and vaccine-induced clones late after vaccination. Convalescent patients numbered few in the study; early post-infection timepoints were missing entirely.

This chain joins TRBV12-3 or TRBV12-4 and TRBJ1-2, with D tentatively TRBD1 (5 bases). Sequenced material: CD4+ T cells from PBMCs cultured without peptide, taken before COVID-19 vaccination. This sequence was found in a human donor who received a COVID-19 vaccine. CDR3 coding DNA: TGTGCCAGCAGTTCTTCAGGGACCTATGGCTACACCTTC. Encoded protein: CASSSSGTYGYTF.